This is a list of T cell receptor beta chains from one sample in a study of response to subunit inactivated influenza vaccine. Each CDR3 protein is one row after TCRdb ran MiXCR on the RT-PCR reads. Here the sample spans just under 550,000 distinct CDR3 sequences, approximately 24% being singletons. The sample also formed part of further work on T cells expressing NK-cell markers.

This specimen consisted of CD4+ T cells sorted from PBMCs, obtained 11 to 12 days after vaccination. These TCRs come from a man aged 45 to 65 who received an inactivated influenza vaccine. Each CDR3 is given with its conserved first and last residue. The order of the fields is D gene, V gene, clone size, J gene, CDR3 protein, CDR3 DNA. D genes are given only for firm matches. Rows may omit the clone size; those that give it use once, few, many or a size class.

TRBD2	TRBV20-1	.	TRBJ2-7	CSASISAGGPYEQYF	TGCAGTGCTAGTATCTCAGCGGGGGGGCCCTACGAGCAGTACTTC
TRBD2	TRBV5-1	.	TRBJ2-1	CASTQAGETYNEQFF	TGCGCCAGCACCCAAGCGGGGGAGACCTACAATGAGCAGTTCTTC
TRBD2	TRBV30	few	TRBJ2-1	CAWRTGTSGRNEQFF	TGTGCCTGGAGAACCGGGACTAGCGGGAGGAATGAGCAGTTCTTC
.	TRBV4-3	.	TRBJ1-4	CASSQERVSGAGEKLFF	TGCGCCAGCAGCCAAGAAAGAGTATCAGGGGCGGGTGAAAAACTGTTTTTT
.	TRBV12-3/TRBV12-4	few	TRBJ1-3	CASSSAGTGNTIYF	TGTGCCAGCAGTTCCGCAGGGACTGGAAACACCATATATTTT
.	TRBV28	.	TRBJ1-5	CASSPLQGLRPQHF	TGTGCCAGCAGTCCCCTCCAGGGGCTGAGGCCCCAGCATTTT
TRBD1	TRBV3-1	few	TRBJ1-1	CASSQGGDRGIEAFF	TGTGCCAGCAGCCAAGGGGGCGACAGGGGGATAGAGGCTTTCTTT
TRBD1	TRBV12-3/TRBV12-4	.	TRBJ2-7	CASSPTGGGSGEQYF	TGTGCCAGCAGTCCAACAGGGGGCGGATCGGGTGAGCAGTACTTC
TRBD2	TRBV28	.	TRBJ2-2	CASSHSGGAAGELFF	TGTGCCAGCAGCCATAGCGGGGGGGCTGCCGGGGAGCTGTTTTTT
TRBD1	TRBV12-3/TRBV12-4	many	TRBJ2-5	CASSSRGPETQYF	TGTGCCAGCAGTTCCAGGGGGCCAGAGACCCAGTACTTC
.	TRBV19	.	TRBJ2-4	CASSVDGANQYF	TGTGCCAGTAGTGTGGACGGAGCGAATCAGTACTTC
TRBD1	TRBV6-4	few	TRBJ2-2	CASKRDSTTGELFF	TGTGCCAGCAAACGGGACAGTACCACCGGGGAGCTGTTTTTT
.	TRBV12-3/TRBV12-4	few	TRBJ1-1	CASSLRGAGTEAFF	TGTGCCAGCAGTTTGCGGGGGGCTGGTACTGAAGCTTTCTTT
TRBD1	TRBV7-3	.	TRBJ2-3	CASSPSGQGWVGDTQYF	TGTGCCAGCAGCCCCTCGGGACAGGGATGGGTAGGAGATACGCAGTATTTT
.	TRBV9	.	TRBJ2-2	CASSGTAGDTGELFF	TGTGCCAGCTCCGGGACAGCGGGTGACACCGGGGAGCTGTTTTTT
.	TRBV24-1	.	TRBJ2-1	CATSDPGQYNEQFF	TGTGCCACCAGTGACCCCGGACAGTACAATGAGCAGTTCTTC
.	TRBV7-2	few	TRBJ1-1	CASGGGSQNTEAFF	TGTGCCAGCGGCGGGGGGTCCCAAAACACTGAAGCTTTCTTT
.	TRBV6-2/TRBV6-3	few	TRBJ2-5	CASRPIFRSGETQYF	TGTGCCAGCAGGCCCATCTTCAGGAGCGGGGAGACCCAGTACTTC
.	TRBV12-3/TRBV12-4	few	TRBJ2-7	CASTQAVRDSEQYF	TGTGCCAGCACTCAGGCAGTTCGGGACTCCGAGCAGTACTTC
.	TRBV7-9	few	TRBJ1-1	CASSLGVGNTEAFF	TGTGCCAGCAGCTTAGGGGTAGGGAACACTGAAGCTTTCTTT
.	TRBV7-2	few	TRBJ1-1	CASSVKQNTEAFF	TGTGCCAGCAGCGTGAAACAGAACACTGAAGCTTTCTTT
.	TRBV4-2	.	TRBJ2-1	CASSQEIFSLNEQFF	TGTGCCAGCAGCCAAGAAATATTCTCCCTCAATGAGCAGTTCTTC
.	TRBV9	.	TRBJ2-2	CASSVETRNTGELFF	TGTGCCAGCAGCGTAGAAACTCGGAACACCGGGGAGCTGTTTTTT
TRBD1	TRBV2	.	TRBJ1-1	CASKQTGRNTEAFF	TGTGCCAGCAAACAGACAGGGCGGAACACTGAAGCTTTCTTT
.	TRBV5-6	many	TRBJ2-4	CASSLWERRGNIQYF	TGTGCCAGCAGCTTGTGGGAGCGCCGAGGGAACATTCAGTACTTC
TRBD1	TRBV6-1	.	TRBJ1-1	CASSATGGPNTEAFF	TGTGCCAGCAGTGCCACAGGGGGCCCGAACACTGAAGCTTTCTTT
.	TRBV6-2/TRBV6-3	.	TRBJ2-7	CASREWGASYEQYF	TGTGCCAGCAGAGAGTGGGGGGCCTCCTACGAGCAGTACTTC
TRBD2	TRBV7-9	few	TRBJ2-7	CASSVGTSGSYEQYF	TGTGCCAGCAGCGTCGGGACTAGCGGGTCCTACGAGCAGTACTTC
.	TRBV12-3/TRBV12-4	few	TRBJ2-3	CASNYRSTDTQYF	TGTGCCAGCAATTATAGGAGCACAGATACGCAGTATTTT
TRBD1	TRBV29-1	.	TRBJ1-5	CSVRDSQNQPQHF	TGCAGCGTTAGGGACAGCCAAAATCAGCCCCAGCATTTT
TRBD1	TRBV12-3/TRBV12-4	.	TRBJ2-7	CASRRTGRTYEQYF	TGTGCCAGCAGAAGGACAGGGAGGACCTACGAGCAGTACTTC
.	TRBV2	.	TRBJ1-1	CASTQGENTEAFF	TGTGCCAGCACACAGGGAGAGAACACTGAAGCTTTCTTT
TRBD2	TRBV5-1	many	TRBJ2-1	CASSALAGGSFYNEQFF	TGCGCCAGCAGCGCCCTAGCGGGGGGCTCCTTTTACAATGAGCAGTTCTTC